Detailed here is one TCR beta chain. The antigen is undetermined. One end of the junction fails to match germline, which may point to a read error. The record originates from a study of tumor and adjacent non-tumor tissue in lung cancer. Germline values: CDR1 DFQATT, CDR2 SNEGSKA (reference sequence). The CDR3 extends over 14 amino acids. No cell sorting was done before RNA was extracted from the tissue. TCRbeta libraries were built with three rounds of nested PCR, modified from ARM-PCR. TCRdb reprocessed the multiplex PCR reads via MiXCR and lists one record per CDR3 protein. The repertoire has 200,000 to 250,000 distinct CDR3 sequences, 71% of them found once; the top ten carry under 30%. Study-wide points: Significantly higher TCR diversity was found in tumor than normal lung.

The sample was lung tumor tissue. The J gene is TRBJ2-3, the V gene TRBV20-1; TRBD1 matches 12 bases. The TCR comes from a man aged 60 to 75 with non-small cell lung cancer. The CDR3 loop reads CSATGTGGTVTQYF. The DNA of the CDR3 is TGTAGTGCGACCGGGACAGGGGGCACGGTTACGCAGTATTTT.